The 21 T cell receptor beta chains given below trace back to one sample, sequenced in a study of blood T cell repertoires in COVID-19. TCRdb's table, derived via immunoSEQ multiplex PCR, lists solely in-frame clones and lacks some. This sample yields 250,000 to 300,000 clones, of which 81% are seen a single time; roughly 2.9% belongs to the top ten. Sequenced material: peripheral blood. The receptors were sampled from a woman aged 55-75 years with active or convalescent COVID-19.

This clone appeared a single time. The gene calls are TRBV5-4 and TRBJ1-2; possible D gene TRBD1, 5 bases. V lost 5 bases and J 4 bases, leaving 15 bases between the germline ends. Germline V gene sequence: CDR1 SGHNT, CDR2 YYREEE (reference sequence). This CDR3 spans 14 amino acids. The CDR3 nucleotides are TGTGCCAGCAGTGTCGATGGGGGGGGCTATGGCTACACCTTC. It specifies CASSVDGGGYGYTF.

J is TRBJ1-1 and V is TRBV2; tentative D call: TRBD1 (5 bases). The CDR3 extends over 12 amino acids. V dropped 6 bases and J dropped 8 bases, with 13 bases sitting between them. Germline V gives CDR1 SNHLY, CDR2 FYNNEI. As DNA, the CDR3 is TGTGCCAGCAGAGTTTCGGGGGGGGAAGCTTTCTTT. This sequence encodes CASRVSGGEAFF.

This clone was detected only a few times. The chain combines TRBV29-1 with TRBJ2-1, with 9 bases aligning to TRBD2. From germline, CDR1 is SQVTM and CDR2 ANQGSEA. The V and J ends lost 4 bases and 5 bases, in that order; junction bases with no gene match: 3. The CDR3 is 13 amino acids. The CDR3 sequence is CSVGIAGDNEQFF. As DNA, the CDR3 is TGCAGCGTTGGGATAGCGGGGGACAATGAGCAGTTCTTC.

CDR3 amino acids: CASSYSEDRVDEQYF. CDR3 in DNA: TGTGCCAGCAGTTACTCGGAGGACAGGGTCGACGAGCAGTACTTC. V and J are TRBV6-6 and TRBJ2-7; 8 bases match TRBD1. The germline V gene has CDR1 MNHNY and CDR2 SVGAGI (reference sequence). With V trimmed by 0 bases and J by 5 bases, 6 bases remained unmatched. This CDR3 is built from 15 residues.

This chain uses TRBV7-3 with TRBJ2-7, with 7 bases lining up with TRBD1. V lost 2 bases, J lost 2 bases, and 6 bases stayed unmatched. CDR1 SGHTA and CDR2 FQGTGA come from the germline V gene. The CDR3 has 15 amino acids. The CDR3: CASSLAPQGAYEQYF. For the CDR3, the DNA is TGTGCCAGCAGCTTAGCCCCTCAGGGGGCCTACGAGCAGTACTTC.

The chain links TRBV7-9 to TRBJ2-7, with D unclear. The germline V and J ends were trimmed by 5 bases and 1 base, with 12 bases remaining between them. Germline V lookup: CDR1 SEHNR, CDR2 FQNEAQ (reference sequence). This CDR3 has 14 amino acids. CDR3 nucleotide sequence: TGTGCCAGCAGCCACCGACAAGCTTCCTACGAGCAGTACTTC. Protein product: CASSHRQASYEQYF.

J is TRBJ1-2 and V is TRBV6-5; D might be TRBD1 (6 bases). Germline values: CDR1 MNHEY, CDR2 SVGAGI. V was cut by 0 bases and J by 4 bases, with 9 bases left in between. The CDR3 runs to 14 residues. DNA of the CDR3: TGTGCCAGCAGTTACTCCAGGGGCAGCTATGGCTACACCTTC. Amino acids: CASSYSRGSYGYTF.

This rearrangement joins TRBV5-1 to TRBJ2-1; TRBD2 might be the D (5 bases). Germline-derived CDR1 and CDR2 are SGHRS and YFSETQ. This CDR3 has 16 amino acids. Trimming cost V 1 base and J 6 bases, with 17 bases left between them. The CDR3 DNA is TGCGCCAGCAGCTTGCGAGGAAGCGGTGTGCCCAATGAGCAGTTCTTC. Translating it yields CASSLRGSGVPNEQFF.

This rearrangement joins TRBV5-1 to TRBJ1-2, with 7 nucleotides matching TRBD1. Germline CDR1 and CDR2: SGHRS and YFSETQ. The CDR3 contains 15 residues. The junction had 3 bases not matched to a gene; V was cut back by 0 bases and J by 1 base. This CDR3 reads CASSLDRGFNYGYTF. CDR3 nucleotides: TGCGCCAGCAGCTTGGACAGGGGTTTTAACTATGGCTACACCTTC.

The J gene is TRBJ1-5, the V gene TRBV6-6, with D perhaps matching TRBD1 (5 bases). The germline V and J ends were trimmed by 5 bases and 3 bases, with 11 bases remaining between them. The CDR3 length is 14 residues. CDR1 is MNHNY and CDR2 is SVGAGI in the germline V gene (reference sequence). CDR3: CASSATVNNQPQHF. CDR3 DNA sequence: TGTGCCAGCAGTGCGACAGTTAACAATCAGCCCCAGCATTTT.

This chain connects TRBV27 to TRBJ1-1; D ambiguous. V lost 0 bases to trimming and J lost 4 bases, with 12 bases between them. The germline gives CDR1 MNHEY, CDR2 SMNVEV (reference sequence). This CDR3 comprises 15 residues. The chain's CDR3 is CASSLSAGSSTEAFF. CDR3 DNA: TGTGCCAGCAGTTTATCGGCAGGATCAAGCACTGAAGCTTTCTTT.

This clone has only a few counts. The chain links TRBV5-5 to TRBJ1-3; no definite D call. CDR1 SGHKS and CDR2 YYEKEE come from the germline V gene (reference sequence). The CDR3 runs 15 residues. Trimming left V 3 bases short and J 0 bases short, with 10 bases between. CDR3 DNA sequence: TGTGCCAGCAGCTCCGCAGGATTCTCTGGAAACACCATATATTTT. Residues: CASSSAGFSGNTIYF. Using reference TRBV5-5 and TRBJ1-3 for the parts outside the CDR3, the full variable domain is DAGVTQSPTHLIKTRGQQVTLRCSPISGHKSVSWYQQVLGQGPQFIFQYYEKEERGRGNFPDRFSARQFPNYSSELNVNALLLGDSALYLCASSSAGFSGNTIYFGEGSWLTVV.

CDR3 protein: CASSLGAIGQFF. The CDR3 region has the DNA TGTGCCAGCAGCTTAGGAGCCATCGGGCAGTTCTTC. The chain recombines TRBV7-9 with TRBJ2-1; D is unresolved. V lost 1 base, J lost 12 bases, and 10 bases lay in between. Germline CDR1 is SEHNR and CDR2 is FQNEAQ (reference sequence). This CDR3 is 12 amino acids long.

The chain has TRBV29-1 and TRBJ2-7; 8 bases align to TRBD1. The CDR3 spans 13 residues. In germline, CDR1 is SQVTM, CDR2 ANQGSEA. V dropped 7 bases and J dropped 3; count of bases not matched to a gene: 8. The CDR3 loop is CSAVGQGGYEQYF. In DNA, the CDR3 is TGCAGCGCTGTTGGACAGGGAGGCTACGAGCAGTACTTC.

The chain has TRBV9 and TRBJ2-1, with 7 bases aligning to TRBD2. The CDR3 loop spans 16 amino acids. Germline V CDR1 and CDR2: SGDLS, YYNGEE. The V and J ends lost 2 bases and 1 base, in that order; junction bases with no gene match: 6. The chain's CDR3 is CASSVAGVPSYNEQFF. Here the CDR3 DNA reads TGTGCCAGCAGCGTTGCGGGGGTCCCATCCTACAATGAGCAGTTCTTC.

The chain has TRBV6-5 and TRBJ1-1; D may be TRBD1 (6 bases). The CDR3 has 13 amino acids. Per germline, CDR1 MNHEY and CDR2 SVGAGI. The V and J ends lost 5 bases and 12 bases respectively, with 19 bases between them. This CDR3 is CASSPTGPRYTFF. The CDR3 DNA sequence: TGTGCCAGCAGTCCGACAGGTCCCAGATACACTTTCTTT.

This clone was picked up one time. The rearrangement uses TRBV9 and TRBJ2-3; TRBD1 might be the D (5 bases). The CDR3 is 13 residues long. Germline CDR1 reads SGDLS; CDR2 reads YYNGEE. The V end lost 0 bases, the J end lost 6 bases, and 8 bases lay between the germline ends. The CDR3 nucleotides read TGTGCCAGCAGCGTAGTCTCAGGGGATACGCAGTATTTT. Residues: CASSVVSGDTQYF.

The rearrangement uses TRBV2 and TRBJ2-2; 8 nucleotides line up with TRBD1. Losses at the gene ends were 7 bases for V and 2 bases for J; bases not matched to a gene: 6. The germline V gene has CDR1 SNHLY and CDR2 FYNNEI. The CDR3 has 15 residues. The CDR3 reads CASNPGGGNTGELFF. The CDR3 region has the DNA TGTGCCAGCAATCCAGGGGGCGGTAACACCGGGGAGCTGTTTTTT. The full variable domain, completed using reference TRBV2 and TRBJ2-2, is EPEVTQTPSHQVTQMGQEVILRCVPISNHLYFYWYRQILGQKVEFLVSFYNNEISEKSEIFDDQFSVERPDGSNFTLKIRSTKLEDSAMYFCASNPGGGNTGELFFGEGSRLTVL.

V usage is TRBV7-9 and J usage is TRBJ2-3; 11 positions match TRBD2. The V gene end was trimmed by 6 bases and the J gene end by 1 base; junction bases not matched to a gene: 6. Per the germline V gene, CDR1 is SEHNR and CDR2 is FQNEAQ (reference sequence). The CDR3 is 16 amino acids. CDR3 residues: CASSSRLAGRTDTQYF. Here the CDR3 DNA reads TGTGCCAGCAGTTCCAGACTAGCGGGGCGCACAGATACGCAGTATTTT.

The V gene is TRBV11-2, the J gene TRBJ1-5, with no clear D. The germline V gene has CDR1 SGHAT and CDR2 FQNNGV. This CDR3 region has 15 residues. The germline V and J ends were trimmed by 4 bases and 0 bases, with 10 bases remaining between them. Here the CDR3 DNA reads TGTGCCAGCAGCTCACTAAGCAATAGCAATCAGCCCCAGCATTTT. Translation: CASSSLSNSNQPQHF.

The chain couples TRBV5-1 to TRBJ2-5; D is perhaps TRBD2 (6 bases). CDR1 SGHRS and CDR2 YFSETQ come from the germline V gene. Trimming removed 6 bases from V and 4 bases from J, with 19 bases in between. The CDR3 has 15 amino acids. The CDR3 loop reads CASKLEASGGETQYF. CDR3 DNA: TGCGCCAGCAAACTAGAGGCCTCCGGGGGAGAGACCCAGTACTTC.